These 27 T cell receptor beta chains originate from one sample sequenced in a study of Ad26.COV2.S vaccination and SARS-CoV-2 variants. The treatment: some 19 received Ad26.COV2.S at low or high dose, single or two shots; roughly five received placebo; per-sample allocation not given. Samples came from day 63 after the first vaccine or placebo injection. Profiled with immunoSEQ multiplex PCR; TCRdb holds only in-frame clones, not every one. The table has some 320,000 clones, about 85% seen once. Source: peripheral blood, taken in a trial of Ad26.COV2.S vaccine versus placebo. These receptors were collected from a person aged 18-60 years who received the Ad26.COV2.S COVID-19 vaccine or a placebo.

This sequence joins TRBV7-6 and TRBJ2-2; possible D gene TRBD2, 6 bases. The V gene's germline CDR1 is SGHVS and CDR2 FNYEAQ. The V end was cut by 5 bases, the J end by 5 bases, with 18 bases between. This CDR3 is built from 16 residues. The CDR3 protein is CASSPSPGLATGELFF. The CDR3 DNA is TGTGCCAGCAGCCCGAGCCCTGGGCTAGCGACCGGGGAGCTGTTTTTT.

The V and J genes are TRBV6-6 and TRBJ1-6, with 9 bases fitting TRBD1. CDR3 length: 15 amino acids. The trim removed 0 bases at V and 10 bases at J, leaving 4 bases unmatched. Germline values: CDR1 MNHNY, CDR2 SVGAGI (reference sequence). CDR3 amino acids: CASSYSQGARSPLHF. For the CDR3, the DNA is TGTGCCAGCAGTTACTCACAGGGGGCGAGATCACCCCTCCACTTT.

The chain is built from TRBV6-5 and TRBJ1-4; TRBD1 matches 7 bases. In germline, CDR1 is MNHEY, CDR2 SVGAGI. V lost 7 bases and J lost 7; bases outside the gene matches: 9. CDR3 length equals 14 residues. CDR3 sequence: CASKTGADAEKLFF. DNA for the CDR3: TGTGCCAGCAAAACAGGGGCGGATGCTGAAAAACTGTTTTTT.

This chain links TRBV28 with TRBJ2-1, with 10 bases lining up with TRBD1. Germline CDR1 and CDR2: MDHEN and SYDVKM. CDR3 length: 15 amino acids. V was clipped by 6 bases and J by 5 bases; unmatched bases: 7. The CDR3 spells CASSPGQGRNNEQFF. The DNA of the CDR3 is TGTGCCAGCAGCCCGGGACAGGGGCGAAACAATGAGCAGTTCTTC. Drawing the rest from reference TRBV28 and TRBJ2-1, the complete variable domain is DVKVTQSSRYLVKRTGEKVFLECVQDMDHENMFWYRQDPGLGLRLIYFSYDVKMKEKGDIPEGYSVSREKKERFSLILESASTNQTSMYLCASSPGQGRNNEQFFGPGTRLTVL.

In nucleotides, the CDR3 is TGTGCCAGCAGCATTGGACAGGGGGCTGGCGATGAGCAGTTCTTC. Its protein product is CASSIGQGAGDEQFF. The chain employs TRBV7-3 and TRBJ2-1; 11 bases are shared with TRBD1. CDR1 is SGHTA, CDR2 FQGTGA, per germline. This CDR3 region has 15 residues. Trimming took 5 bases from V and 8 from J; bases not matched to a gene: 8.

CDR3 amino acids: CASSSGWGYGYTF. The CDR3 DNA sequence: TGTGCCAGCAGCTCAGGGTGGGGCTATGGCTACACCTTC. The chain couples TRBV5-8 to TRBJ1-2, with D perhaps matching TRBD1 (5 bases). The CDR3 consists of 13 residues. The germline CDR1 and CDR2 sequences are SGHTS and YDEGEE. V lost 3 bases and J lost 4, with 10 bases in between.

This clone has just a few counts. The chain combines TRBV10-1 with TRBJ2-3; D unresolved. This CDR3 comprises 12 residues. Germline loops: CDR1 WNHNN, CDR2 SYGVQD (reference sequence). The ends were cut back, 6 bases at V and 6 bases at J, with 10 bases in the middle. CDR3 bases: TGCGCCAGCAGGATCAAGGTGGATACGCAGTATTTT. It encodes CASRIKVDTQYF.

The chain links TRBV20-1 to TRBJ2-7, with 7 bases that match TRBD2. CDR1 and CDR2 (germline): DFQATT, SNEGSKA (reference sequence). Trimming cost V 3 bases and J 1 base; bases outside gene matches: 9. The CDR3 totals 15 residues. The CDR3 sequence: CSASNTGGVSYEQYF. As DNA, the CDR3 is TGCAGTGCTAGTAACACGGGGGGAGTTTCCTACGAGCAGTACTTC.

The V call is TRBV20-1, the J call TRBJ2-5; no clear D. CDR3 size: 11 residues. Germline V gives CDR1 DFQATT, CDR2 SNEGSKA (reference sequence). V was pared by 5 bases and J by 5 bases, with 9 bases between. The CDR3 DNA follows: TGCAGTGCTCAGATTTATGAGACCCAGTACTTC. Translation gives CSAQIYETQYF.

The genes are TRBV12-5 and TRBJ1-5; 8 bases map to TRBD1. After removal of 0 bases from V and 7 bases from J, the junction contained 8 bases not matched to a gene. The CDR3 extends over 16 amino acids. Germline V gives CDR1 LGHNT, CDR2 FRNRAP. CDR3 residues: CASGLVQGTGDQPQHF. The DNA for the CDR3 is TGTGCTAGTGGTTTGGTACAGGGGACAGGAGACCAGCCCCAGCATTTT.

The V and J genes are TRBV15 and TRBJ1-3, with no clear D. Germline CDR1 is LNHNV and CDR2 is YYDKDF (reference sequence). CDR3 length: 16 amino acids. Trimming left V 0 bases short and J 0 bases short, with 9 bases between. CDR3 protein: CATSRDPWYSGNTIYF. In DNA, the CDR3 is TGTGCCACCAGCAGAGATCCCTGGTACTCTGGAAACACCATATATTTT.

This chain connects TRBV28 to TRBJ2-2; D may correspond to TRBD1 or TRBD2 (5 bases each). CDR3 length: 13 amino acids. Germline V gene sequence: CDR1 MDHEN, CDR2 SYDVKM. Trimming left V 10 bases short and J 4 bases short, with 13 bases between. The CDR3 sequence is CATPGASTGELFF. DNA of the CDR3: TGTGCCACCCCCGGGGCCTCCACCGGGGAGCTGTTTTTT.

The rearrangement joins TRBV5-1 to TRBJ1-4; perhaps TRBD1 as D (5 bases). V was cut by 1 base and J by 3 bases, with 10 bases left in between. Germline V gene sequence: CDR1 SGHRS, CDR2 YFSETQ. The length of the CDR3 is 15 residues. The CDR3 nucleotides read TGCGCCAGCAGCTTGACCGGGACGGCTAATGAAAAACTGTTTTTT. Its translation: CASSLTGTANEKLFF.

This sequence joins TRBV5-1 and TRBJ1-1; 9 bases agree with TRBD1. Germline lookup yields CDR1 SGHRS and CDR2 YFSETQ. The CDR3 covers 16 residues. V gave up 6 bases and J gave up 3 bases; unmatched junction bases: 12. CDR3 residues: CASTHGTGMVHTEAFF. For the CDR3, the DNA is TGCGCCAGCACCCACGGGACAGGGATGGTTCACACTGAAGCTTTCTTT.

This clone is a singleton in its sample. This sequence joins TRBV11-3 and TRBJ1-6; no definite D call. Germline CDR1 SGHNT, CDR2 YENEEA. Trimming took 5 bases from V and 10 from J, leaving 12 bases between them. This CDR3 has 13 amino acids. The CDR3 region is CASSRPPNSPLHF. The CDR3 DNA reads TGTGCCAGCAGCCGCCCCCCCAACTCACCCCTCCACTTT.

V and J are TRBV2 and TRBJ2-4, with TRBD2 identical over 11 bases. This CDR3 has 15 amino acids. CDR1 and CDR2 (germline): SNHLY, FYNNEI. V trimming: 2 bases; J trimming: 6 bases; junction bases outside the gene matches: 3. The CDR3 DNA sequence: TGTGCCAGCAGTGAATCACTAGCGGGGGTAAACATTCAGTACTTC. It encodes CASSESLAGVNIQYF.

The count of this clone is one. The chain joins TRBV3-1 (or the pseudogene TRBV3-2) to TRBJ2-5, with 7 bases identical to TRBD2. V lost 4 bases, J lost 3 bases, and 2 bases stayed unmatched. This CDR3 region has 13 residues. Looked up from germline, CDR1 is LGHDT and CDR2 is YNNKEL (reference sequence). The CDR3 DNA reads TGTGCCAGCAGCCGGCTAGCGGAAGAGACCCAGTACTTC. Protein sequence: CASSRLAEETQYF.

The chain uses TRBV19 and TRBJ1-4, with 8 bases matching TRBD1. There are 15 residues in the CDR3. With V trimmed by 4 bases and J by 6 bases, 7 bases remained unmatched. CDR1 and CDR2 (germline): LNHDA, SQIVND (reference sequence). The CDR3 loop reads CASSSRGRGDEKLFF. The CDR3 DNA follows: TGTGCCAGTAGTAGCAGGGGGCGAGGGGATGAAAAACTGTTTTTT.

This chain joins TRBV7-6 and TRBJ2-7; weak D call: TRBD2 (5 bases). This CDR3 is 14 amino acids long. Germline V gene lookup returns CDR1 SGHVS and CDR2 FNYEAQ. The ends were cut back, 4 bases at V and 5 bases at J, with 15 bases in the middle. Written as DNA, the CDR3 is TGTGCCAGCAGCTCCTCTCGGGGTGGGGACGAGCAGTACTTC. Translated: CASSSSRGGDEQYF.

This chain links TRBV2 with TRBJ2-1; TRBD2 might be the D (5 bases). The CDR3 is 16 residues long. Germline CDR1 reads SNHLY; CDR2 reads FYNNEI. Trimming took 6 bases from V and 6 from J, leaving 21 bases between them. The CDR3, as DNA: TGTGCCAGCAGGAGGGCCGTCCTAGTCTCGGCCAATGAGCAGTTCTTC. Its protein product is CASRRAVLVSANEQFF.

The chain links TRBV9 to TRBJ2-1; TRBD2 matches 16 bases. The V segment lost 2 bases and the J segment 8 bases; nucleotides outside the gene matches: 7. CDR1 SGDLS and CDR2 YYNGEE come from the germline V gene. The CDR3 totals 17 residues. The CDR3 nucleotides are TGTGCCAGCAGCGTCCCCGGGACTAGCGGGGGGGCCCATGAGCAGTTCTTC. Translating gives CASSVPGTSGGAHEQFF.

This chain joins TRBV2 and TRBJ2-1; no clear D. Trimming pared 8 bases from V and 7 bases from J, leaving 12 bases between. The CDR3 consists of 12 residues. The germline CDR1 and CDR2 sequences are SNHLY and FYNNEI. For the CDR3, the DNA is TGTGCCAGCGGAGTACACGGGAATGAGCAGTTCTTC. It codes for CASGVHGNEQFF.

The chain is built from TRBV11-2 and TRBJ1-3; D call uncertain. Trimming stripped 6 bases from V and 10 bases from J, with 16 bases between. This CDR3 is 13 amino acids long. Germline V CDR1 and CDR2: SGHAT, FQNNGV. This CDR3 is CASSPALGITIYF. CDR3 coding DNA: TGTGCCAGCAGTCCCGCGTTAGGGATAACCATATATTTT.

CDR3 sequence reads: CASSFATAYEQYF. In DNA, the CDR3 is TGCGCCAGCAGCTTCGCGACAGCCTACGAGCAGTACTTC. This chain links TRBV5-1 with TRBJ2-7; a weak D match, TRBD1 (5 bases). The CDR3 extends over 13 amino acids. The germline gives CDR1 SGHRS, CDR2 YFSETQ. Trimming cost V 2 bases and J 2 bases, with 8 bases left between them.

The chain links TRBV5-1 to TRBJ2-2; 8 positions agree with TRBD1. The CDR3 is made up of 14 amino acids. In germline, CDR1 is SGHRS, CDR2 YFSETQ. V trimming: 4 bases; J trimming: 5 bases; junction bases outside the gene matches: 4. In DNA form, the CDR3 reads TGCGCCAGCAGCCAGGGGGCGTGGACCGGGGAGCTGTTTTTT. It is translated as CASSQGAWTGELFF.

The gene calls are TRBV7-3 and TRBJ2-2; tentatively, D is TRBD2 (5 bases). The V end was cut by 4 bases, the J end by 6 bases, with 9 bases between. The CDR3 is made up of 13 amino acids. The germline V gene has CDR1 SGHTA and CDR2 FQGTGA. The CDR3 DNA sequence: TGTGCCAGCAGCTCTGACGGGGCCGGGGAGCTGTTTTTT. Its protein is CASSSDGAGELFF.

This chain joins TRBV29-1 and TRBJ1-4, with a tentative D call TRBD1 (5 bases). The V and J ends lost 7 bases and 8 bases respectively, with 17 bases between them. The germline V gene has CDR1 SQVTM and CDR2 ANQGSEA. This CDR3 is built from 13 residues. CDR3: CSAGAGMEEKLFF. The CDR3 DNA follows: TGCAGCGCTGGAGCAGGGATGGAGGAAAAACTGTTTTTT.